This T cell receptor (beta chain) was sequenced during a study of CD8+ T cells in alopecia areata. The wider study: C3H/HeJ donors aged about 6-13 months with spontaneous alopecia supplied skin grafted onto roughly 6-10-week-old female C3H/HeJ mice.

Sorting used CD4, CD8alpha, NKG2D, NKG2ACE and other markers on pooled cutaneous lymph node cells. The CDR3 loop spans 15 amino acids. Germline V CDR1 and CDR2: NSHNY, SYGAGN. V gave up 3 bases and J gave up 0 bases, with 12 bases separating them. About this clone: Genes here carry mouse names. The CDR3 end lies 4 residues beyond the end of the read and is filled in from the germline J gene.

Reverse transcription of extracted RNA yielded cDNA, which provided the sequencing template. Assay: immunoSEQ multiplex PCR; the TCRdb copy retains only in-frame clones and omits some. Listed for the sample are roughly 260,000 clones, none seen a single time. The receptor was derived from a C3H/HeJ mouse with alopecia areata. These mice share the MHC haplotype H2-k. This sequence joins TRBV13-1 and TRBJ1-2, with a possible D match to TRBD1 (6 bases). The sample taken for sequencing was CD4+ T cells sorted from a lymph node. CDR3 loop: CASSASGTPNSDYTF. The part of the CDR3 DNA that was read is TGTGCCAGCAGTGCCTCCGGGACACCAAACTCC.